The rows below give T cell receptor beta chains drawn from one sample of a study of T-cell reconstitution after alpha-beta-depleted transplantation in children. MiXCR, run by TCRdb on the PCR reads, gives a single entry per CDR3 protein. Of some 500,000 distinct CDR3 sequences in the sample, approximately 20% are singletons; the top ten hold 2.5% to 3.5%. Specimen: PBMCs from the stem cell graft donor, collected from the stem cell graft. The receptor set was obtained from a human donor who donated a stem cell graft to a child with acute lymphoblastic leukemia. The CDR3 runs from the conserved cysteine through the conserved F or W. The D gene is left open where the match is weak. Size tells how often a clone was seen (once, few, many) or the class of an expanded clone, and some rows leave it out.

J gene,D gene,V gene,clone size,CDR3 protein,CDR3 DNA
TRBJ2-7,NA,TRBV7-9,NA,CASSQLTLDGTYEQYF,TGTGCCAGCAGCCAATTGACCTTAGACGGAACCTACGAGCAGTACTTC
TRBJ1-1,TRBD1,TRBV5-1,few,CASSLDGQGDTEAFF,TGCGCCAGCAGCTTGGATGGACAGGGGGACACTGAAGCTTTCTTT
TRBJ1-1,NA,TRBV3-1,few,CASSPQDRRSTEAFF,TGTGCCAGCAGCCCCCAGGATAGACGGAGCACTGAAGCTTTCTTT
TRBJ2-1,TRBD1,TRBV28,few,CASSSGGSSSNEQFF,TGTGCCAGCAGTTCAGGGGGATCGAGCTCCAATGAGCAGTTCTTC
TRBJ2-7,TRBD1,TRBV5-5,many,CASSWGGRTGAYEQYF,TGTGCCAGCAGCTGGGGGGGGAGGACAGGGGCCTACGAGCAGTACTTC
TRBJ1-1,NA,TRBV5-1,few,CASSLGQFQRGRTEAFF,TGCGCCAGCAGCTTGGGACAATTTCAAAGAGGGCGCACTGAAGCTTTCTTT
TRBJ2-3,NA,TRBV18,NA,CASSPGGSGDTQYF,TGTGCCAGCTCACCAGGGGGGAGCGGCGATACGCAGTATTTT
TRBJ2-5,NA,TRBV5-5,few,CASSRTDGAQYF,TGTGCCAGCAGCCGGACAGACGGGGCCCAGTACTTC
TRBJ2-1,TRBD1,TRBV3-1,NA,CASSLGTAWAQFF,TGTGCCAGCAGCCTCGGGACAGCTTGGGCGCAGTTCTTC
TRBJ1-5,TRBD1,TRBV7-2,few,CASSSAGQWELRSNQPQHF,TGTGCCAGCAGCTCCGCGGGACAGTGGGAACTAAGGAGCAATCAGCCCCAGCATTTT
TRBJ1-1,NA,TRBV19,few,CASSIRGGGTEAFF,TGTGCCAGTAGTATACGAGGTGGTGGAACTGAAGCTTTCTTT
TRBJ2-2,NA,TRBV10-2,NA,CASEDQNTGELFF,TGCGCCAGCGAGGATCAGAACACCGGGGAGCTGTTTTTT
TRBJ2-7,TRBD2,TRBV9,NA,CASSAAGTSIYEQYF,TGTGCCAGCAGCGCGGCCGGGACTAGCATCTACGAGCAGTACTTC
TRBJ2-7,TRBD2,TRBV7-9,NA,CASSLGSGRAGEQYF,TGTGCCAGCAGCTTAGGGAGCGGGAGGGCGGGCGAGCAGTACTTC
TRBJ2-1,NA,TRBV20-1,NA,CSAQGGTVSYNEQFF,TGCAGTGCCCAGGGAGGGACAGTCTCCTACAATGAGCAGTTCTTC
TRBJ1-4,NA,TRBV5-1,NA,CASKGEKLFF,TGCGCCAGCAAAGGCGAAAAACTGTTTTTT
TRBJ1-1,NA,TRBV7-3,NA,CASSATSGTEAFF,TGTGCCAGCAGCGCCACGTCCGGCACTGAAGCTTTCTTT
TRBJ1-2,NA,TRBV30,NA,CASDRTGYTF,TGTGCCTCGGACAGAACGGGCTACACCTTC
TRBJ2-5,NA,TRBV21-1,few,CASSNDRGKETQYF,TGTGCCAGCAGCAACGACAGGGGGAAGGAGACCCAGTACTTC
TRBJ2-7,TRBD2,TRBV12-3/TRBV12-4,many,CASSASGGRGYEQYF,TGTGCCAGCAGTGCCTCCGGCGGGAGGGGGTACGAGCAGTACTTC
TRBJ2-3,TRBD2,TRBV29-1,few,CSVSTSGRITDTQYF,TGCAGCGTTTCGACTAGCGGGAGGATCACAGATACGCAGTATTTT
TRBJ2-2,TRBD1,TRBV25-1,NA,CASIGGTGDTGELFF,TGTGCCAGCATTGGGGGGACAGGGGACACCGGGGAGCTGTTTTTT
TRBJ2-7,TRBD2,TRBV7-9,few,CASSPIAGNYEQYF,TGTGCCAGCAGCCCAATAGCGGGAAACTACGAGCAGTACTTC
TRBJ2-1,TRBD2,TRBV15,few,CATSRGSGEYNEQFF,TGTGCCACCAGCAGGGGTAGCGGGGAATACAATGAGCAGTTCTTC
TRBJ2-6,NA,TRBV10-2,once,CASRAPSGSGANGLTF,TGCGCCAGCAGGGCCCCATCAGGGTCTGGGGCCAACGGCCTGACTTTC
TRBJ2-6,TRBD1,TRBV11-2,NA,CASSQIKGARGANVLTF,TGTGCCAGCAGCCAGATAAAGGGGGCGCGAGGGGCCAACGTCCTGACTTTC
TRBJ2-7,NA,TRBV5-5,NA,CASNGGDSLSYEQYF,TGTGCCAGCAACGGAGGGGACTCTCTCTCCTACGAGCAGTACTTC
TRBJ2-3,TRBD2,TRBV27,NA,CASSLGSPSGISTDTQYF,TGTGCCAGCAGTTTAGGCTCTCCTAGCGGGATCAGCACAGATACGCAGTATTTT
TRBJ2-5,NA,TRBV18,few,CASSSPVQETQYF,TGTGCCAGCTCAAGCCCCGTCCAAGAGACCCAGTACTTC
TRBJ2-4,NA,TRBV7-8,few,CASSLVGGAEAKNIQYF,TGTGCCAGCAGCTTAGTGGGTGGGGCTGAGGCCAAAAACATTCAGTACTTC
TRBJ2-5,TRBD2,TRBV29-1,few,CSVALAGGETQYF,TGCAGCGTTGCCCTGGCGGGGGGAGAGACCCAGTACTTC
TRBJ2-3,NA,TRBV20-1,NA,CSASFPGRFPDTQYF,TGCAGTGCTAGCTTCCCGGGGAGGTTCCCAGATACGCAGTATTTT